This T cell receptor beta chain was obtained from a study of human T cells and chemical hapten exposure. For the study at large: Mostly female patients had alopecia areata, totalis or universalis.

TCRdb used MiXCR to reprocess the RACE reads, holding one entry per CDR3 protein. Of about 80,000 distinct CDR3 sequences listed, roughly 10% were seen once; the top ten hold 2% to 3%. This clonotype was seen many times. The time point is: patch test 2, 6 weeks after DPC sensitization. As to treatment: therapeutic diphenylcyclopropenone sensitization with weekly scalp DPC. Sequences were derived from whole blood, sampled in connection with sensitization to the hapten diphenylcyclopropenone (DPC). This clonotype originated in a woman in her twenties or thirties with alopecia areata. Some clones in this sample may be carry-over from other donors' samples.

CDR3 sequence (DNA): TGTGCCTGGGCTCTTGGAGAAGCTTTCTTT. This sequence encodes CAWALGEAFF. This chain joins TRBV30 and TRBJ1-1; unclear D gene. CDR1 and CDR2 from the germline V gene are GTSNPN and SVGIG (reference sequence). V lost 5 bases and J lost 8, with 9 bases in between. CDR3 length equals 10 residues.